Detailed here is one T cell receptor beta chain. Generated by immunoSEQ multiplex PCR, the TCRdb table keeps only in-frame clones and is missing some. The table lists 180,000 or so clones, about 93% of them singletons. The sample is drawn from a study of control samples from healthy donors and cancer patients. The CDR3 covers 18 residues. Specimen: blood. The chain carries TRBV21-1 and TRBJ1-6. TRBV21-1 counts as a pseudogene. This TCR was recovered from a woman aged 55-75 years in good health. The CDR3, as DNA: TGTGCCAGCAGCCCTCGTACGAAGGACGGGCCTTATAATTCACCCCTCCACTTT. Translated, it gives CASSPRTKDGPYNSPLHF.